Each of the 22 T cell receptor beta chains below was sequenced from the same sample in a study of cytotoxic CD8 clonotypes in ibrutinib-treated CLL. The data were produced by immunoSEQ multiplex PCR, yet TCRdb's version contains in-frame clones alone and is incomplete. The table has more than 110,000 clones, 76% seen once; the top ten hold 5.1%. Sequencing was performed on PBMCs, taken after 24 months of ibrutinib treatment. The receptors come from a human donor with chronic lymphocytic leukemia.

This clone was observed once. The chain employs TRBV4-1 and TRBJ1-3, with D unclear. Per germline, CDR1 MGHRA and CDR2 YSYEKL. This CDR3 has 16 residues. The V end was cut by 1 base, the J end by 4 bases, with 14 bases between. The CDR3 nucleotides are TGCGCCAGCAGCCAAGGCGATCCGGGAGGAGGAAACACCATATATTTT. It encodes CASSQGDPGGGNTIYF.

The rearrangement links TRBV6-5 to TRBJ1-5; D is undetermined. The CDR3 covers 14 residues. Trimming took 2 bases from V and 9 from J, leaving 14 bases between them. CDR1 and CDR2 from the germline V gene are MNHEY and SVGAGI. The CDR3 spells CASSYGPGVGPQHF. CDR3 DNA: TGTGCCAGCAGTTACGGACCGGGCGTTGGGCCCCAGCATTTT.

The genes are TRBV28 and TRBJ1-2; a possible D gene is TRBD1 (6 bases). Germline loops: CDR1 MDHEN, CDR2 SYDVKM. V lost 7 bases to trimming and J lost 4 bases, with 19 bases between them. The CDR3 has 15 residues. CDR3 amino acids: CASTPRRGGIYGYTF. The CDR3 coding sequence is TGTGCCAGCACCCCCCGCAGGGGCGGCATCTATGGCTACACCTTC.

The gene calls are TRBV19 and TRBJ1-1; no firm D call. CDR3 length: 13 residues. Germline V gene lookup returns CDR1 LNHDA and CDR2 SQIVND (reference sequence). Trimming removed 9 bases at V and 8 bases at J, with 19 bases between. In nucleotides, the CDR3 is TGTGCCAGCAGAGGGCCCCTCGGGTCGGAAGCTTTCTTT. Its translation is CASRGPLGSEAFF.

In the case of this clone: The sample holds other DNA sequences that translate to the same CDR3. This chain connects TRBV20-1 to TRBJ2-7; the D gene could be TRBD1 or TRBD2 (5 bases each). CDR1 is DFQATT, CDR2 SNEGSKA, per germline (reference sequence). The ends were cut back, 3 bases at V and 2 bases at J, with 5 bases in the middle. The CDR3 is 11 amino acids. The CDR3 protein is CSARGPYEQYF. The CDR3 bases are TGCAGTGCTAGGGGACCCTACGAGCAGTACTTC.

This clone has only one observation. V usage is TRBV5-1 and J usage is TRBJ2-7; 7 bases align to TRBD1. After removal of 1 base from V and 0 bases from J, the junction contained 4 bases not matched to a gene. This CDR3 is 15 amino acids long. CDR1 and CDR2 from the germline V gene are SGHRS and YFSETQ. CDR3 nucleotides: TGCGCCAGCAGCTTGTCCACAGGGGACTCCTACGAGCAGTACTTC. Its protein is CASSLSTGDSYEQYF. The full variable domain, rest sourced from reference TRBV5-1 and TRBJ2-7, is KAGVTQTPRYLIKTRGQQVTLSCSPISGHRSVSWYQQTPGQGLQFLFEYFSETQRNKGNFPGRFSGRQFSNSRSEMNVSTLELGDSALYLCASSLSTGDSYEQYFGPGTRLTVT.

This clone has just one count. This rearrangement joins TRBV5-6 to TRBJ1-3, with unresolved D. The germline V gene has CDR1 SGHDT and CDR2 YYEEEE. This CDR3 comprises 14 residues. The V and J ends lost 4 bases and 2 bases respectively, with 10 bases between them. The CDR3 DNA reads TGTGCCAGCAGCCCACCCCCCCCTGGAAACACCATATATTTT. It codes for CASSPPPPGNTIYF. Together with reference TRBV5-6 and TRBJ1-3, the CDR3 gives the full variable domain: DAGVTQSPTHLIKTRGQQVTLRCSPKSGHDTVSWYQQALGQGPQFIFQYYEEEERQRGNFPDRFSGHQFPNYSSELNVNALLLGDSALYLCASSPPPPGNTIYFGEGSWLTVV.

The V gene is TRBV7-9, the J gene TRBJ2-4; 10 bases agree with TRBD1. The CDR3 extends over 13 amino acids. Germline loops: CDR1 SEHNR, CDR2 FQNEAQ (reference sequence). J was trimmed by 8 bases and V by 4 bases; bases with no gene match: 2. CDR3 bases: TGTGCCAGCAGCTCCGGACAGGGGGACATTCAGTACTTC. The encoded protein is CASSSGQGDIQYF.

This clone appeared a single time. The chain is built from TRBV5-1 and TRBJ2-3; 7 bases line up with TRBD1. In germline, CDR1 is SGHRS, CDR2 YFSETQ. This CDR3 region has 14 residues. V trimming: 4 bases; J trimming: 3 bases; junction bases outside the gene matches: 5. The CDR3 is CASSNWDSTDTQYF. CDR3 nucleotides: TGCGCCAGCAGCAACTGGGACAGTACAGATACGCAGTATTTT.

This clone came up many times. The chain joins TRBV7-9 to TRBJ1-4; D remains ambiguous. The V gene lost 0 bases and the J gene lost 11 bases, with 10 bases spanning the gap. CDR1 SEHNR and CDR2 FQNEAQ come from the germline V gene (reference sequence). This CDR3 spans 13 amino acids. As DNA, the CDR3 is TGTGCCAGCAGCTTAGCGGAGACTTGGAAACTGTTTTTT. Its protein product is CASSLAETWKLFF.

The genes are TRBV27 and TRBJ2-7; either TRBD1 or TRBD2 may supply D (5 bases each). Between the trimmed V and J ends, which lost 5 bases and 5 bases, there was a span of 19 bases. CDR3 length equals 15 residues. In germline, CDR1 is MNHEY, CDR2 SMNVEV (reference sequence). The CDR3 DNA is TGTGCCAGCAGTGAAGAAGGGACGGCCCGAAACGAGCAGTACTTC. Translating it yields CASSEEGTARNEQYF.

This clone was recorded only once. The DNA for the CDR3 is TGTGCCAGCAGTGCACGGACGCCCGGTGGCAATCAGCCCCAGCATTTT. Translating it yields CASSARTPGGNQPQHF. The V gene is TRBV6-1, the J gene TRBJ1-5; D uncertain. Trimming cost V 4 bases and J 2 bases, with 15 bases left between them. This CDR3 comprises 16 residues. CDR1 and CDR2 (germline): MNHNS, SASEGT.

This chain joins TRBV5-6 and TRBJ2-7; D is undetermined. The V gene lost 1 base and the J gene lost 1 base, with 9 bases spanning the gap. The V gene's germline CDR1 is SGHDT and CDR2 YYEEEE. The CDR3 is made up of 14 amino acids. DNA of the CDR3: TGTGCCAGCAGCTTGATGGGCCATTCCTACGAGCAGTACTTC. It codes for CASSLMGHSYEQYF. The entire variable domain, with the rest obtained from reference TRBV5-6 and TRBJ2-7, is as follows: DAGVTQSPTHLIKTRGQQVTLRCSPKSGHDTVSWYQQALGQGPQFIFQYYEEEERQRGNFPDRFSGHQFPNYSSELNVNALLLGDSALYLCASSLMGHSYEQYFGPGTRLTVT.

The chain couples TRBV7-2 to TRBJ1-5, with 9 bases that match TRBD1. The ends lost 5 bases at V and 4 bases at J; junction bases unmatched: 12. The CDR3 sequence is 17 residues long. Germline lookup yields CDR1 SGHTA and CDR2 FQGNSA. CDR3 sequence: CASSPRQGEWGNQPQHF. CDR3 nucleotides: TGTGCCAGCAGCCCCCGACAGGGGGAATGGGGGAATCAGCCCCAGCATTTT.

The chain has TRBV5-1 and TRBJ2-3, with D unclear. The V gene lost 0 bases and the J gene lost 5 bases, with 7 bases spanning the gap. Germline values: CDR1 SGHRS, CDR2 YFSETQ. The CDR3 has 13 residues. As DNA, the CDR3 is TGCGCCAGCAGCTTGGGGGTGGGAGATACGCAGTATTTT. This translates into CASSLGVGDTQYF. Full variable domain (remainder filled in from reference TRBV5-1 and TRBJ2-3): KAGVTQTPRYLIKTRGQQVTLSCSPISGHRSVSWYQQTPGQGLQFLFEYFSETQRNKGNFPGRFSGRQFSNSRSEMNVSTLELGDSALYLCASSLGVGDTQYFGPGTRLTVL.

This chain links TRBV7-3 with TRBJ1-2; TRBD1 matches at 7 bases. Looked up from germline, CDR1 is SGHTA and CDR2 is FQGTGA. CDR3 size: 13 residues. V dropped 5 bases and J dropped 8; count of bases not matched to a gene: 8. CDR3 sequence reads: CASSRGGSEGYTF. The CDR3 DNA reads TGTGCCAGCAGCCGAGGGGGCTCGGAAGGCTACACCTTC.

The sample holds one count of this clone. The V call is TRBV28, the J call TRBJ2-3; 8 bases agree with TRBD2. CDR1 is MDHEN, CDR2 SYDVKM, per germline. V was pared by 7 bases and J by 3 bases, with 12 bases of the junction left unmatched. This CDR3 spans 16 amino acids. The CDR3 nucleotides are TGTGCCAGCACCCCCAGGCGGCAGCGGGAGACAGATACGCAGTATTTT. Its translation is CASTPRRQRETDTQYF.

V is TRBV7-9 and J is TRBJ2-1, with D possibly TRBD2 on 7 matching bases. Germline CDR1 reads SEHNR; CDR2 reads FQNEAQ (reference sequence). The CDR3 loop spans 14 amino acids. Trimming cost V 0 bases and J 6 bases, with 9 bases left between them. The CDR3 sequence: CASSLAGGPNEQFF. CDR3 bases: TGTGCCAGCAGCTTAGCGGGGGGGCCCAATGAGCAGTTCTTC.

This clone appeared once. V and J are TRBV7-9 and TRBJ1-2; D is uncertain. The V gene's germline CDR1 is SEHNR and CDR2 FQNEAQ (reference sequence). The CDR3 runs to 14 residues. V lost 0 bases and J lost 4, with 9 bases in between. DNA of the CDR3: TGTGCCAGCAGCTTAGCGGCGGCGAGCTATGGCTACACCTTC. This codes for CASSLAAASYGYTF.

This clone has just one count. The CDR3 coding sequence is TGTGCCAGCAGGACCGACCGAAACTATGGCTACACCTTC. This gives the protein CASRTDRNYGYTF. This sequence joins TRBV6-5 and TRBJ1-2; D not resolved. The CDR3 length is 13 residues. Germline V gene data show CDR1 as MNHEY and CDR2 as SVGAGI. V lost 6 bases and J lost 2, with 10 bases in between.

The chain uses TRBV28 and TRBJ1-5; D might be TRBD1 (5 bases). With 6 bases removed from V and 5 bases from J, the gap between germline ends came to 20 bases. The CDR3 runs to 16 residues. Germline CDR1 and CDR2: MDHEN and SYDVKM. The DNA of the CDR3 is TGTGCCAGCAGCCCAAGGCCCTCCAAGGGGTATCAGCCCCAGCATTTT. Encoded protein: CASSPRPSKGYQPQHF. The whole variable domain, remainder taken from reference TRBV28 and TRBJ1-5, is DVKVTQSSRYLVKRTGEKVFLECVQDMDHENMFWYRQDPGLGLRLIYFSYDVKMKEKGDIPEGYSVSREKKERFSLILESASTNQTSMYLCASSPRPSKGYQPQHFGDGTRLSIL.

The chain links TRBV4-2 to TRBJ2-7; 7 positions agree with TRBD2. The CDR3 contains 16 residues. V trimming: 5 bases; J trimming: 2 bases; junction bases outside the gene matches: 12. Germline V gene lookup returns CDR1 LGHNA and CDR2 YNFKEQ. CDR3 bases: TGTGCCAGCAGCTTGGAGGGCGGGAGCTCACCCTACGAGCAGTACTTC. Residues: CASSLEGGSSPYEQYF.